The 9 T cell receptor beta chains in this list originate from one sample, sequenced in a study of patients and donors after allogeneic stem cell transplantation. TCRdb recomputed calls from the RT-PCR reads with MiXCR, one row per CDR3 protein. The sample records about 410,000 distinct CDR3 sequences, roughly 17% being singletons. The sequencing sample was made of blood, either unsorted or a sorted T cell fraction (not recorded which). The receptors were gathered from a human donor who was either an allogeneic HSCT recipient or a stem cell or donor lymphocyte infusion donor (not recorded which). It is not recorded whose cells these are; they may come from a transplant donor.

The chain joins TRBV7-8 to TRBJ2-7; D uncertain. The ends were cut back, 8 bases at V and 0 bases at J, with 14 bases in the middle. This CDR3 is built from 14 residues. The germline V gene encodes CDR1 SGHVS and CDR2 FQNEAQ. The DNA of the CDR3 is TGTGCCAGCCTCCCCAGACCGGACTCCTACGAGCAGTACTTC. This translates into CASLPRPDSYEQYF.

The V gene is TRBV2, the J gene TRBJ2-4, with unresolved D. Trimming took off 8 bases at V and 0 bases at J, with 8 bases between the two ends. Germline CDR1 reads SNHLY; CDR2 reads FYNNEI. This CDR3 is 13 amino acids long. The CDR3 DNA reads as TGTGCCAGCGTCGGCATAGCCAAAAACATTCAGTACTTC. Encoded protein: CASVGIAKNIQYF.

The table lists this clonotype with a few counts. The CDR3 region has the DNA TGTGCCAGCAGACCCCACTATAAGACTAGCGGCTCCTACGAGCAGTACTTC. It specifies CASRPHYKTSGSYEQYF. The chain has TRBV6-1 and TRBJ2-7; 9 nucleotides agree with TRBD2. The CDR3 has 17 residues. The germline CDR1 and CDR2 sequences are MNHNS and SASEGT. With 6 bases clipped from V and 0 bases from J, the junction kept 12 bases outside the gene matches.

The chain recombines TRBV12-3 or TRBV12-4 with TRBJ2-7, with 12 bases matching TRBD1. V shed 5 bases, J shed 5 bases, and the junction held 1 base outside the gene matches. The CDR3 covers 13 residues. Here the CDR3 DNA reads TGTGCCAGCAGTGGGACAGGGGGCCACGAGCAGTACTTC. Translation gives CASSGTGGHEQYF.

This clonotype was observed a handful of times. The rearrangement uses TRBV5-6 and TRBJ1-5; D gene uncertain. The CDR3 is 15 residues long. Germline CDR1 and CDR2: SGHDT and YYEEEE. V gave up 0 bases and J gave up 7 bases, with 14 bases separating them. CDR3 in DNA: TGTGCCAGCAGCTTGGCCGTCGGGTCGGACCAGCCCCAGCATTTT. Protein sequence: CASSLAVGSDQPQHF.

The table lists this clonotype with a few counts. This chain joins TRBV6-2 or TRBV6-3 and TRBJ2-5; a possible D gene is TRBD2 (5 bases). The CDR3 extends over 15 amino acids. Germline assignment: CDR1 MNHEY and CDR2 SVGEGT. V was trimmed by 7 bases and J by 1 base, leaving 16 bases between them. Here the CDR3 reads CASKTPTRPQETQYF. CDR3 DNA: TGTGCCAGCAAAACCCCCACTAGGCCCCAAGAGACCCAGTACTTC.

This clonotype was recorded many times. The chain is built from TRBV14 and TRBJ1-1, with a possible D match to TRBD1 (6 bases). CDR3 size: 11 residues. V was cut by 3 bases and J by 8 bases, with 7 bases left in between. Germline V gives CDR1 SGHDN, CDR2 FVKESK. The CDR3 loop reads CASSQRGEAFF. CDR3 bases: TGTGCCAGCAGCCAGAGGGGGGAAGCTTTCTTT. Full variable domain (outside the CDR3, taken from reference TRBV14 and TRBJ1-1): EAGVTQFPSHSVIEKGQTVTLRCDPISGHDNLYWYRRVMGKEIKFLLHFVKESKQDESGMPNNRFLAERTGGTYSTLKVQPAELEDSGVYFCASSQRGEAFFGQGTRLTVV.

Only a few counts were recorded for this clonotype. The V and J genes are TRBV30 and TRBJ2-5, with 8 bases lining up with TRBD1. Germline lookup yields CDR1 GTSNPN and CDR2 SVGIG (reference sequence). The CDR3 has 12 amino acids. Unmatched junction bases numbered 3, after V lost 8 bases and J lost 1 base. The CDR3 reads CAGDRGQETQYF. CDR3 bases: TGTGCCGGTGACAGGGGCCAAGAGACCCAGTACTTC.

This clonotype has only a few counts. V is TRBV6-5 and J is TRBJ1-2, with 10 bases identical to TRBD1. In germline, CDR1 is MNHEY, CDR2 SVGAGI. Unmatched junction bases numbered 5, after V lost 2 bases and J lost 8 bases. This CDR3 is 14 amino acids long. CDR3 nucleotides: TGTGCCAGCAGTTACCCTGGACAGGGGGGCGGCTACACCTTC. Translation: CASSYPGQGGGYTF.